This record looks at one T cell receptor beta chain sequence and its context. The table came from immunoSEQ multiplex PCR; TCRdb's copy has only in-frame clones and leaves some out. Of about 21,000 clones in the sample, 83% were seen once. The data were obtained in a study of T cells in localized non-small cell lung cancer. Trimming took 6 bases from V and 5 from J; bases not matched to a gene: 4. Germline V gene sequence: CDR1 MRHNA, CDR2 SNTAGT. The CDR3 is 14 amino acids. The chain is built from TRBV6-4 and TRBJ2-3; 11 bases are shared with TRBD2. The input for sequencing was peripheral blood, taken before any cancer treatment. The clonotype was recovered from a man aged 35 to 69 with stage I lung adenocarcinoma. This chain's CDR3 is CASSVAGGRDTQYF. The CDR3 coding sequence is TGTGCCAGCAGCGTAGCGGGGGGGCGAGATACGCAGTATTTT.